This T cell receptor (beta chain) emerged from a study of Ad26.COV2.S vaccination and SARS-CoV-2 variants listed by TCRdb under 2021. In terms of the full investigation: Donors in the vaccine arm were drawn from COV1001, a multicentre, randomized, double-blind, placebo-controlled phase I-IIa trial testing Ad26.COV2.S in healthy adults. Sequencing of the TCRbeta repertoire served to evaluate the specificity and breadth of SARS-CoV-2-reactive T cell receptors following Ad26.COV2.S vaccination. Ad26.COV2.S was administered intramuscularly at a dose of 5x10^10 or 1x10^11 viral particles, either as one shot or as two shots given 56 days apart. Trial participants were randomized into five groups of five, in which low-dose or high-dose Ad26.COV2.S was given once or twice, or placebo was given on both occasions. The TCR-sequenced set comprised around 30 samples: some 20 Ad26.COV2.S vaccine recipients, 5 placebo recipients and 8 SARS-CoV-2 convalescent individuals. Blinding of investigators to trial group allocation was maintained during experiments and outcome assessment.

Per the publication, the treatment or condition label means: 15 to 20 received Ad26.COV2.S at low or high dose, single or two shots; roughly five received placebo; per-sample allocation not given. Repertoires of vaccine and placebo recipients were sequenced from samples collected on day 63 after the first injection. Cohort 1b enrolled 25 to 30 adults aged 18-55 years at a single site in Boston, USA, between 29 July and 7 August 2020. As a vaccine, Ad26.COV2.S was a replication-incompetent adenovirus type 26 vector that expressed a prefusion-stabilized SARS-CoV-2 spike protein derived from the original Wuhan strain. The immunoSEQ Assay was used to sequence TCRbeta CDR3 regions. After extraction, genomic DNA underwent amplification by bias-controlled multiplex PCR, followed by high-throughput sequencing. As for the original processing: To quantify the absolute abundance of every unique TCRbeta CDR3 region, sequences were collapsed and filtered. T cell fraction was estimated by normalizing TCRbeta template counts to usable DNA, which was measured by amplifying reference genes present in all nucleated cells. Repertoire TCRs were annotated as SARS-CoV-2-specific by exact matching of V gene, CDR3 amino acid sequence and J gene to a known reactive TCR set. The reference SARS-CoV-2 TCR set came from MIRA and was filtered for enrichment in COVID-19-positive ImmuneCODE repertoires, removing public or cross-reactive TCRs. Using the MIRA antigens, annotated TCRs were further analysed by specific ORF or by position within an ORF. Breadth was defined as annotated unique rearrangements over total unique productive rearrangements; depth was the summed frequency of those rearrangements. Two-sided Wilcoxon rank-sum tests were applied when comparing TCR breadth between groups. The table comes from immuneACCESS by way of TCRdb, which keeps in-frame sequences with V and J called. Part of the clones is missing from these tables; in studies checked, under half for an unresolved V gene and the rest for unknown reasons. V and J calls and clone size are those listed in that table; D and trimming were worked out from the DNA. Present in this sample are about 400,000 clones, about 90% of which were seen just once. The ten top clones hold about 1.6% of the sample.

The CDR3, cysteine through phenylalanine, is 15 amino acids long. This entry keeps only the CDR3 DNA: 45 bases, framed from base 1. Reading the germline V gene gives CDR1 SGHRS and CDR2 YFSETQ. V lost 3 bases and J lost 8 bases, and the count of bases not matched to a germline gene is 10. What the work shows at the level of the full study, not this receptor alone: Vaccine and placebo recipients had similar non-spike TCR breadth, a finding consistent with the vaccine containing only spike. Ad26.COV2.S recipients had higher spike-specific TCR breadth than placebo recipients (P = 0.0014). The study lacked the statistical power to compare responses across vaccine doses or regimens. The authors noted that total T cell responses may have been underestimated by the TCR breadth and depth analyses. After vaccination, spike-specific CD8+ and CD4+ T cell responses were reported to show substantial breadth.

Worth noting for this clone: The target of this receptor is not known. No clone much larger than this one lies a single base away; base qualities are absent.

The rearrangement combines TRBV5-1 with TRBJ2-1; 8 junctional bases match TRBD1. This TCR came from a person aged 18-60 years who received the Ad26.COV2.S COVID-19 vaccine or a placebo. The sample in question was peripheral blood, obtained in a trial of Ad26.COV2.S vaccine versus placebo. The sequence in DNA is TGCGCCAGCAGCTGGGCCCAGGGGGCTCTGGATGAGCAGTTCTTC. It translates as CASSWAQGALDEQFF.